Shown below are 27 T cell receptor beta chains from a single sample sequenced in a study of blood T cell repertoires in COVID-19. The table came from immunoSEQ multiplex PCR; TCRdb's copy has only in-frame clones and leaves some out. The sample has about 370,000 clones, 89% seen once; the top ten hold around 3%. The sequenced material came from peripheral blood. The receptor source for this set is a woman in her twenties or thirties with COVID-19, enrolled during active disease.

This chain joins TRBV24-1 and TRBJ2-3; TRBD2 matches 7 bases. The CDR3 length is 17 residues. Per the germline V gene, CDR1 is KGHDR and CDR2 is SFDVKD. V trimming: 0 bases; J trimming: 6 bases; junction bases outside the gene matches: 11. In DNA, the CDR3 is TGTGCCACCAGTGATTTGGAAAGGGAGGGGAGTTGGGATACGCAGTATTTT. It specifies CATSDLEREGSWDTQYF.

The J gene is TRBJ2-4, the V gene TRBV11-3; 8 bases fit TRBD1. V shed 5 bases, J shed 0 bases, and the junction held 6 bases outside the gene matches. The CDR3 spans 16 residues. Germline V gives CDR1 SGHNT, CDR2 YENEEA. The CDR3 nucleotides are TGTGCCAGCAGCCCCGGACAGGGCGAAGCCAAAAACATTCAGTACTTC. Encoded protein: CASSPGQGEAKNIQYF.

V is TRBV6-2 or TRBV6-3 and J is TRBJ2-5; 7 positions match TRBD1. J was trimmed by 0 bases and V by 3 bases; bases with no gene match: 7. From germline, CDR1 is MNHEY and CDR2 SVGEGT. There are 16 residues in the CDR3. CDR3 sequence reads: CASSYPSGGYQETQYF. CDR3 in DNA: TGTGCCAGCAGTTATCCGTCAGGGGGATACCAAGAGACCCAGTACTTC.

The chain links TRBV2 to TRBJ1-1; no clear D. The CDR3 is made up of 13 amino acids. Trimming removed 6 bases from V and 0 bases from J, with 8 bases in between. The V gene's germline CDR1 is SNHLY and CDR2 FYNNEI. CDR3 nucleotide sequence: TGTGCCAGCAGGGGCTCCTTGAACACTGAAGCTTTCTTT. This gives the protein CASRGSLNTEAFF.

The V gene is TRBV9, the J gene TRBJ2-6; 11 nucleotides align to TRBD1. The CDR3 is 18 residues long. Germline CDR1 SGDLS, CDR2 YYNGEE. The junction had 7 bases not matched to a gene; V was cut back by 2 bases and J by 3 bases. The CDR3 coding sequence is TGTGCCAGCAGCGTCCCGAGGGACAGGGGGTATGGGGCCAACGTCCTGACTTTC. It translates to CASSVPRDRGYGANVLTF. Full variable domain (outside the CDR3, taken from reference TRBV9 and TRBJ2-6): DSGVTQTPKHLITATGQRVTLRCSPRSGDLSVYWYQQSLDQGLQFLIQYYNGEERAKGNILERFSAQQFPDLHSELNLSSLELGDSALYFCASSVPRDRGYGANVLTFGAGSRLTVL.

V and J are TRBV9 and TRBJ2-3, with D possibly matching TRBD2 (5 bases). With 4 bases removed from V and 0 bases from J, the gap between germline ends came to 9 bases. The CDR3 length is 14 residues. Germline V CDR1 and CDR2: SGDLS, YYNGEE. CDR3 amino acids: CASSRGLSTDTQYF. DNA for the CDR3: TGTGCCAGCAGCCGAGGGCTTAGCACAGATACGCAGTATTTT.

The rearrangement links TRBV6-4 to TRBJ2-7, with 9 bases identical to TRBD1. The CDR3 is made up of 16 amino acids. V was clipped by 5 bases and J by 3 bases; unmatched bases: 11. Per the germline V gene, CDR1 is MRHNA and CDR2 is SNTAGT. The CDR3 sequence: CASSLQGALRYYEQYV. CDR3 nucleotides: TGTGCCAGCAGTCTACAGGGGGCGCTGAGGTACTACGAGCAGTACGTC.

The chain joins TRBV7-2 to TRBJ2-5; 8 bases are shared with TRBD1. Germline V gene lookup returns CDR1 SGHTA and CDR2 FQGNSA. This CDR3 region has 14 residues. With 1 base clipped from V and 10 bases from J, the junction kept 8 bases outside the gene matches. The CDR3 DNA is TGTGCCAGCAGCTTAGACGGCAGGGGGCTTATCCAGTACTTC. Its translation: CASSLDGRGLIQYF.

This clone was recorded at least ten times. The J gene is TRBJ1-2, the V gene TRBV5-1; TRBD1 might be the D (6 bases). The CDR3 is 16 amino acids. CDR1 is SGHRS and CDR2 is YFSETQ in the germline V gene. The V end was cut by 2 bases, the J end by 4 bases, with 18 bases between. CDR3 DNA sequence: TGCGCCAGCAGCTTTGGCGGGGGCCTAGAGGGCTATGGCTACACCTTC. Translating it yields CASSFGGGLEGYGYTF.

The CDR3 loop reads CASSHTTGMEQYV. The DNA of the CDR3 is TGTGCCAGCTCACACACTACAGGGATGGAGCAGTACGTC. The chain couples TRBV18 to TRBJ2-7; perhaps TRBD1 as D (6 bases). Germline assignment: CDR1 KGHSH and CDR2 LQKENI. There are 13 residues in the CDR3. V was clipped by 4 bases and J by 7 bases, with 14 bases between them.

The chain recombines TRBV9 with TRBJ2-1; 11 bases agree with TRBD2. CDR3 length: 15 amino acids. The germline V gene encodes CDR1 SGDLS and CDR2 YYNGEE. V was pared by 3 bases and J by 5 bases, with 4 bases of the junction left unmatched. The CDR3 DNA sequence: TGTGCCAGCAGCGAGGGGACTAGCGGTCACAATGAGCAGTTCTTC. This encodes CASSEGTSGHNEQFF.

The chain uses TRBV5-5 and TRBJ2-7, with 8 bases fitting TRBD1. Germline V gene sequence: CDR1 SGHKS, CDR2 YYEKEE (reference sequence). This CDR3 comprises 12 residues. With 7 bases clipped from V and 3 bases from J, the junction kept 3 bases outside the gene matches. CDR3 sequence (DNA): TGTGCCAGCGAACAGGGGGGCTACGAGCAGTACTTC. Residues: CASEQGGYEQYF.

This clone was observed a few times. The chain is built from TRBV28 and TRBJ2-2, with a possible D match to TRBD2 (7 bases). Germline CDR1 MDHEN, CDR2 SYDVKM. The CDR3 length is 14 residues. The ends were cut back, 7 bases at V and 7 bases at J, with 16 bases in the middle. CDR3 sequence: CASTLPGGRGELFF. The CDR3 DNA reads TGTGCCAGCACCCTCCCCGGGGGGCGCGGGGAGCTGTTTTTT.

The genes are TRBV19 and TRBJ1-3; D not certain. There are 17 residues in the CDR3. Germline V gene lookup returns CDR1 LNHDA and CDR2 SQIVND (reference sequence). Deletions cut 2 bases from V and 0 bases from J, with 14 bases between. The DNA for the CDR3 is TGTGCCAGTAGTATACGGGGTTTGCCGAGCTCTGGAAACACCATATATTTT. It specifies CASSIRGLPSSGNTIYF.

This chain connects TRBV5-3 to TRBJ2-4; TRBD1 matches 9 bases. TRBV5-3 is treated as an ORF (open reading frame) with a function not yet certain. Trimming at V came to 0 bases and at J to 8 bases, leaving 3 bases not matched to a gene. The CDR3 length is 14 residues. CDR3 DNA sequence: TGTGCCAGAAGCTTGGGGGACAGGGTTTACATTCAGTACTTC. Translating it yields CARSLGDRVYIQYF.

This chain connects TRBV11-3 to TRBJ1-5; 7 positions match TRBD1. The V segment lost 7 bases and the J segment 4 bases; nucleotides outside the gene matches: 10. CDR1 SGHNT and CDR2 YENEEA come from the germline V gene. There are 15 residues in the CDR3. In nucleotides, the CDR3 is TGTGCCAGCACTCTTTGGGACAGAATAAATCAGCCCCAGCATTTT. It encodes CASTLWDRINQPQHF. Full variable domain (missing parts from reference TRBV11-3 and TRBJ1-5): EAGVVQSPRYKIIEKKQPVAFWCNPISGHNTLYWYLQNLGQGPELLIRYENEEAVDDSQLPKDRFSAERLKGVDSTLKIQPAELGDSAVYLCASTLWDRINQPQHFGDGTRLSIL.

This chain uses TRBV9 with TRBJ2-2; tentative D call: TRBD1 (6 bases). Germline CDR1 and CDR2: SGDLS and YYNGEE. Trimming removed 6 bases from V and 0 bases from J, with 24 bases in between. The CDR3 extends over 19 amino acids. The CDR3 here is CASNPWGRTSNANTGELFF. Here the CDR3 DNA reads TGTGCCAGCAACCCGTGGGGGCGAACCTCGAACGCGAACACCGGGGAGCTGTTTTTT.

The chain employs TRBV29-1 and TRBJ2-7, with D perhaps TRBD1 (7 bases). Germline V gene data show CDR1 as SQVTM and CDR2 as ANQGSEA. Trimming removed 4 bases from V and 5 bases from J, with 12 bases in between. The CDR3 totals 12 residues. The CDR3, as DNA: TGCAGCGTTGCGGGCAGGGGGGACGAGCAGTACGTC. It is translated as CSVAGRGDEQYV.

The chain carries TRBV7-2 and TRBJ2-2; TRBD1 might be the D (5 bases). Germline CDR1 is SGHTA and CDR2 is FQGNSA. With 1 base removed from V and 1 base from J, the gap between germline ends came to 13 bases. This CDR3 has 17 amino acids. The CDR3 nucleotides are TGTGCCAGCAGCTTAGGTCGACAGCCAGAGAACACCGGGGAGCTGTTTTTT. It codes for CASSLGRQPENTGELFF. The whole variable domain, filled in from reference TRBV7-2 and TRBJ2-2, reads GAGVSQSPSNKVTEKGKDVELRCDPISGHTALYWYRQSLGQGLEFLIYFQGNSAPDKSGLPSDRFSAERTGGSVSTLTIQRTQQEDSAVYLCASSLGRQPENTGELFFGEGSRLTVL.

A single count supports this clone. The chain combines TRBV7-2 with TRBJ2-2; perhaps TRBD1 as D (6 bases). Germline-derived CDR1 and CDR2 are SGHTA and FQGNSA. The V end lost 1 base, the J end lost 0 bases, and 15 bases lay between the germline ends. CDR3 length: 18 residues. The CDR3 region is CASSLVGAQGANTGELFF. The CDR3, as DNA: TGTGCCAGCAGCTTAGTGGGGGCGCAGGGCGCGAACACCGGGGAGCTGTTTTTT. The full variable domain, with the rest looked up from reference TRBV7-2 and TRBJ2-2, is GAGVSQSPSNKVTEKGKDVELRCDPISGHTALYWYRQSLGQGLEFLIYFQGNSAPDKSGLPSDRFSAERTGGSVSTLTIQRTQQEDSAVYLCASSLVGAQGANTGELFFGEGSRLTVL.

J is TRBJ1-1 and V is TRBV6-5, with TRBD1 matching over 8 bases. Germline V gives CDR1 MNHEY, CDR2 SVGAGI. The CDR3 is made up of 15 amino acids. V was clipped by 6 bases and J by 3 bases; unmatched bases: 9. The chain's CDR3 is CASRFRTGPYTEAFF. The CDR3 DNA is TGTGCCAGCAGATTCCGGACAGGGCCTTACACTGAAGCTTTCTTT.

This chain uses TRBV6-1 with TRBJ2-7, with D tentatively TRBD1 (6 bases). Per germline, CDR1 MNHNS and CDR2 SASEGT. Trimming removed 2 bases from V and 4 bases from J, with 12 bases in between. The CDR3 extends over 14 amino acids. CDR3 coding DNA: TGTGCCAGCAGTGAACCGGGACACAAGTACGAGCAGTACTTC. This encodes CASSEPGHKYEQYF.

The chain links TRBV15 to TRBJ2-7, with D possibly being TRBD2 (5 bases). CDR1 is LNHNV, CDR2 YYDKDF, per germline (reference sequence). Trimming took 0 bases from V and 0 from J, leaving 6 bases between them. The CDR3 is 14 residues long. For the CDR3, the DNA is TGTGCCACCAGCAGAGACAGCGGCTCCTACGAGCAGTACGTC. Residues: CATSRDSGSYEQYV.

Only a few counts were recorded for this clone. The rearrangement joins TRBV30 to TRBJ2-1, with 12 bases matching TRBD2. CDR3 length: 17 amino acids. V dropped 2 bases and J dropped 8; count of bases not matched to a gene: 13. Germline V CDR1 and CDR2: GTSNPN, SVGIG (reference sequence). The CDR3 region has the DNA TGTGCCTGGAGTCCACCGCCCCTAGCGGGAGGGCCCCATGAGCAGTTCTTC. This sequence encodes CAWSPPPLAGGPHEQFF.

The chain carries TRBV7-6 and TRBJ2-1, with 8 bases lining up with TRBD2. J lost 3 bases, V lost 5 bases, and 18 bases had no gene match. In germline, CDR1 is SGHVS, CDR2 FNYEAQ. The CDR3 covers 19 residues. CDR3 DNA sequence: TGTGCCAGCAGCCGACCGGCGAAAAGCGGCGGGAGGAGCTACAATGAGCAGTTCTTC. This codes for CASSRPAKSGGRSYNEQFF. The full variable domain, rest sourced from reference TRBV7-6 and TRBJ2-1, is GAGVSQSPRYKVTKRGQDVALRCDPISGHVSLYWYRQALGQGPEFLTYFNYEAQQDKSGLPNDRFSAERPEGSISTLTIQRTEQRDSAMYRCASSRPAKSGGRSYNEQFFGPGTRLTVL.

The rearrangement uses TRBV7-6 and TRBJ2-3, with 13 bases identical to TRBD2. This CDR3 is 18 amino acids long. The germline V gene encodes CDR1 SGHVS and CDR2 FNYEAQ. Trimming at V came to 1 base and at J to 2 bases, leaving 6 bases not matched to a gene. The CDR3: CASSLGLLAGGDTDTQYF. For the CDR3, the DNA is TGTGCCAGCAGCTTAGGGTTACTAGCGGGGGGGGACACAGATACGCAGTATTTT.

The gene calls are TRBV4-1 and TRBJ1-2, with a tentative D call TRBD1 (6 bases). Looked up from germline, CDR1 is MGHRA and CDR2 is YSYEKL. Trimming took 1 base from V and 0 from J, leaving 12 bases between them. CDR3 size: 16 residues. The DNA of the CDR3 is TGCGCCAGCAGCCAAGTCCCCGGGACAACTAACTATGGCTACACCTTC. Translating gives CASSQVPGTTNYGYTF.